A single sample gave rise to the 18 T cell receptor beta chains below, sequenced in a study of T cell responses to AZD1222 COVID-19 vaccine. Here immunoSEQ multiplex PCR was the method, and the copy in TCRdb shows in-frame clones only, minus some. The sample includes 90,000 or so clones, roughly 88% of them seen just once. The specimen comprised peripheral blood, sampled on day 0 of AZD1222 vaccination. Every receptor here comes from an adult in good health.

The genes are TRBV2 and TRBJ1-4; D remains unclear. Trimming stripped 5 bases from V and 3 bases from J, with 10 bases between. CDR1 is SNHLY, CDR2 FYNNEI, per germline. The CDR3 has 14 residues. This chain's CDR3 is CASSPGSPNEKLFF. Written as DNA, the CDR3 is TGTGCCAGCAGTCCCGGCAGTCCTAATGAAAAACTGTTTTTT.

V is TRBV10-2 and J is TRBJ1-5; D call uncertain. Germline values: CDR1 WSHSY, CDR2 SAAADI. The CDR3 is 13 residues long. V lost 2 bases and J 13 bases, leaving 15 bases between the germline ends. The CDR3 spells CASSESGGLQQHF. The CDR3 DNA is TGCGCCAGCAGTGAGAGTGGAGGATTACAACAGCATTTT.

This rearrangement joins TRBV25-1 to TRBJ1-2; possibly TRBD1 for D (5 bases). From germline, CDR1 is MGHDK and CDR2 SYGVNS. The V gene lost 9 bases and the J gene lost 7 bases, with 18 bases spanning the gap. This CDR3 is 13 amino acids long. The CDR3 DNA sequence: TGTGCCAGGGACCTGACAGAGGCCCGTGGCTACACCTTC. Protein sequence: CARDLTEARGYTF.

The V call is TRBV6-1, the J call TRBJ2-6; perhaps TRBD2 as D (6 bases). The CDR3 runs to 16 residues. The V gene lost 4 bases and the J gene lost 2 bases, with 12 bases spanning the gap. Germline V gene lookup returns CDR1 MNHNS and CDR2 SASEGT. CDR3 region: CASSAHPGAGANVLTF. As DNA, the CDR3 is TGTGCCAGCAGTGCCCATCCGGGGGCTGGGGCCAACGTCCTGACTTTC.

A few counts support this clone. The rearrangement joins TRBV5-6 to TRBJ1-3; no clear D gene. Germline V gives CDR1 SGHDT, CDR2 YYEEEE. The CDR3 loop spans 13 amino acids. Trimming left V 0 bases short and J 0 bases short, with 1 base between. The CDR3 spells CASSLVSGNTIYF. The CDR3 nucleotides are TGTGCCAGCAGCTTGGTCTCTGGAAACACCATATATTTT.

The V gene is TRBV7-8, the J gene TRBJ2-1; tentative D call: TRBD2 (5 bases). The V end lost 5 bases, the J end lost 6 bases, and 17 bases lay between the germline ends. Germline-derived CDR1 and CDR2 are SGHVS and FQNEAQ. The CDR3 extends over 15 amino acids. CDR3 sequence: CASSPAAGFFNEQFF. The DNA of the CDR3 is TGTGCCAGCAGCCCAGCGGCAGGATTTTTCAATGAGCAGTTCTTC.

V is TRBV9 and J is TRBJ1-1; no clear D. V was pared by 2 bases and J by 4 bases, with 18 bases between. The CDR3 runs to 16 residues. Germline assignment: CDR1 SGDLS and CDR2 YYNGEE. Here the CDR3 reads CASSVPSGIGGTEAFF. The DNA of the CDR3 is TGTGCCAGCAGCGTCCCCTCGGGGATCGGCGGCACTGAAGCTTTCTTT. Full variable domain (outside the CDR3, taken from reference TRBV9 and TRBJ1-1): DSGVTQTPKHLITATGQRVTLRCSPRSGDLSVYWYQQSLDQGLQFLIQYYNGEERAKGNILERFSAQQFPDLHSELNLSSLELGDSALYFCASSVPSGIGGTEAFFGQGTRLTVV.

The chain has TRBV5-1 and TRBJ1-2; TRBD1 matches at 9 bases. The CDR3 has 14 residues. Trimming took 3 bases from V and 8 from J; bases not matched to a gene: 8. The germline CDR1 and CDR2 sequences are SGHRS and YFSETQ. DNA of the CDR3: TGCGCCAGCAGCTACGAGGGACAGGGCCGGGGCTACACCTTC. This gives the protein CASSYEGQGRGYTF.

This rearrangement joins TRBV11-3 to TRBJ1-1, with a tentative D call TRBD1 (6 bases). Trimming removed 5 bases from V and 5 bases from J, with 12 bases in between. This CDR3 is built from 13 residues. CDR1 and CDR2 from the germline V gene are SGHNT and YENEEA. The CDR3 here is CASSATGGTEAFF. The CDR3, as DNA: TGTGCCAGCAGCGCGACAGGAGGAACTGAAGCTTTCTTT.

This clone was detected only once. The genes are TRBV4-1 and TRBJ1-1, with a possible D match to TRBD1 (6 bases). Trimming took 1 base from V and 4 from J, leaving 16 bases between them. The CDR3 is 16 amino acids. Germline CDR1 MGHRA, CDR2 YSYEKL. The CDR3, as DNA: TGCGCCAGCAGCCAAGCTGGAGGGGGGGTGGTCACTGAAGCTTTCTTT. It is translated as CASSQAGGGVVTEAFF.

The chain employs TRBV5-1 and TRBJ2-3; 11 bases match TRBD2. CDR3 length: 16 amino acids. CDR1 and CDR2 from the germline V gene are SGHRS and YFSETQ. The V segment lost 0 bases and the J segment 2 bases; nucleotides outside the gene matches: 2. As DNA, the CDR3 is TGCGCCAGCAGCTTGGGACTAGCGGGATACACAGATACGCAGTATTTT. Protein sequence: CASSLGLAGYTDTQYF.

CDR3 protein: CASSPARDRANTGELFF. The CDR3, as DNA: TGTGCCAGTAGTCCTGCCCGGGACAGGGCGAACACCGGGGAGCTGTTTTTT. The rearrangement joins TRBV19 to TRBJ2-2; TRBD1 aligns across 9 bases. The CDR3 is 17 residues long. The trim removed 5 bases at V and 0 bases at J, leaving 7 bases unmatched. Germline V gene data show CDR1 as LNHDA and CDR2 as SQIVND (reference sequence).

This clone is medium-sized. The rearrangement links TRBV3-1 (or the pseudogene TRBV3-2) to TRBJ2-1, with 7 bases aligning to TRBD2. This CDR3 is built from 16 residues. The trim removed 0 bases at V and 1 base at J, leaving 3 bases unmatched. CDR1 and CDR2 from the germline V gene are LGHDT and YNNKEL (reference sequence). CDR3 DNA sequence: TGTGCCAGCAGCCAAGAAGGGACTATGTCCTACAATGAGCAGTTCTTC. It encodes CASSQEGTMSYNEQFF.

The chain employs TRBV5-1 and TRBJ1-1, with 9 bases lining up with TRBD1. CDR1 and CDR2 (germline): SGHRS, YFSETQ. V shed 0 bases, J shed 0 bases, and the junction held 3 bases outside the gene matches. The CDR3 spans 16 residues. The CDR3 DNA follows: TGCGCCAGCAGCTTGGGGACAGGGGTCATGAACACTGAAGCTTTCTTT. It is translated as CASSLGTGVMNTEAFF.

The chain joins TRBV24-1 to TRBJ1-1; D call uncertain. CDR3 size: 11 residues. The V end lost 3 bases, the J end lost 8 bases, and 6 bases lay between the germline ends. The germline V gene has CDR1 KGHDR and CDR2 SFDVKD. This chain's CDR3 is CATSDGREAFF. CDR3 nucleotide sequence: TGTGCCACCAGTGATGGTCGCGAAGCTTTCTTT.

The CDR3 DNA is TGTGCCAGCAGTGTGACTGTGAACACTGAAGCTTTCTTT. This encodes CASSVTVNTEAFF. The chain recombines TRBV27 with TRBJ1-1; D is uncertain. Germline CDR1 is MNHEY and CDR2 is SMNVEV (reference sequence). This CDR3 contains 13 residues. V lost 5 bases, J lost 0 bases, and 7 bases lay in between.

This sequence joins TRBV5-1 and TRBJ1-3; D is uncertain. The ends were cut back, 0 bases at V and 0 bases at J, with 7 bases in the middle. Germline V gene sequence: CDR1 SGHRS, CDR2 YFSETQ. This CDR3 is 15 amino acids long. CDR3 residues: CASSLEGSSGNTIYF. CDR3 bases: TGCGCCAGCAGCTTGGAGGGAAGCTCTGGAAACACCATATATTTT.

In DNA form, the CDR3 reads TGTGCCAGCAGCAAGGGGACAGGGCGAAATAGTAATTCACCCCTCCACTTT. Its protein product is CASSKGTGRNSNSPLHF. V is TRBV13 and J is TRBJ1-6; 9 bases map to TRBD1. In germline, CDR1 is PRHDT, CDR2 FYEKMQ (reference sequence). The V segment lost 5 bases and the J segment 6 bases; nucleotides outside the gene matches: 11. This CDR3 is 17 amino acids long.